The 2 T cell receptor beta chains below were found in one sample sequenced in a study of blood T cell repertoires in COVID-19. The data were produced by immunoSEQ multiplex PCR, yet TCRdb's version contains in-frame clones alone and is incomplete. The sample has 85,000 to 110,000 clones, 88% seen once. The specimen sequenced was peripheral blood. The receptor source for this set is a human donor in a cohort sampled during active COVID-19.

The chain uses TRBV3-1 (or the pseudogene TRBV3-2) and TRBJ2-2; TRBD2 matches at 7 bases. The V segment lost 1 base and the J segment 1 base; nucleotides outside the gene matches: 0. The germline CDR1 and CDR2 sequences are LGHDT and YNNKEL (reference sequence). This CDR3 region has 15 residues. The CDR3 sequence is CASSQGGGNTGELFF. CDR3 DNA: TGTGCCAGCAGCCAAGGCGGGGGGAACACCGGGGAGCTGTTTTTT.

This chain links TRBV7-2 with TRBJ1-4; D possibly corresponds to TRBD1 (5 bases). Germline V CDR1 and CDR2: SGHTA, FQGNSA. The CDR3 is made up of 18 amino acids. The germline V and J ends were trimmed by 1 base and 2 bases, with 17 bases remaining between them. CDR3 nucleotide sequence: TGTGCCAGCAGCTTAGAGGGGTCGCAGACCCTGACTAATGAAAAACTGTTTTTT. Amino acid sequence: CASSLEGSQTLTNEKLFF. Supplemented by reference TRBV7-2 and TRBJ1-4, the full variable domain reads GAGVSQSPSNKVTEKGKDVELRCDPISGHTALYWYRQSLGQGLEFLIYFQGNSAPDKSGLPSDRFSAERTGGSVSTLTIQRTQQEDSAVYLCASSLEGSQTLTNEKLFFGSGTQLSVL.